Relative to its sample, the clone carrying this TCR beta chain is medium-sized. What it binds is not known. The data were obtained in a study of T cell responses to AZD1222 COVID-19 vaccine. Broader study findings: At study baseline, merely about 6 AZD1222 recipients were seropositive. Vaccine-related CD4 TCRs covered spike, predominating at 160-218 and 743-854.

It was second doses at about 4 or about 12 weeks that were pooled. Per the germline V gene, CDR1 is MRHNA and CDR2 is SNTAGT. V lost 0 bases and J lost 1, with 6 bases in between. This CDR3 comprises 15 residues. Using immunoSEQ multiplex PCR, the repertoire was profiled, and TCRdb retains in-frame clones only, with some absent. The sample holds around 87,000 clones, 75% to 90% seen once. V and J are TRBV6-4 and TRBJ2-2, with D perhaps TRBD2 (6 bases). This TCR derives from an adult who received the AZD1222 COVID-19 vaccine. Source: peripheral blood, taken 28 days after the second AZD1222 dose. CDR3 in DNA: TGTGCCAGCAGTGACTCTAGCGGGAACACCGGGGAGCTGTTTTTT. Translation gives CASSDSSGNTGELFF.